The rows below give T cell receptor beta chains drawn from one sample of a study of molecular identifiers for immune sequencing clone quantification. MiXCR, applied by TCRdb to the PCR reads, yields one record per CDR3 protein. The sample includes roughly 93,000 distinct CDR3 sequences, under 20% of them seen just once. The sequenced material came from naive CD8+ T cells from blood, with Jurkat cell RNA spiked in. Source of these receptors: a human donor in good health. Some libraries in this study had Jurkat cell RNA spiked in. The CDR3 runs from the conserved cysteine through the conserved F or W. The order of the fields is V gene, CDR3 protein.

TRBV6-2/TRBV6-3 CASSFTSGGNQETQYF
TRBV28 CASTDPTGRSTDTQYF
TRBV30 CAWRPLGGDFNQPQHF
TRBV7-9 CASSHRGPDDQTQYF
TRBV5-1 CASSLAPWTGVEKLFF
TRBV28 CASSPLAGGSDTQYF
TRBV29-1 CSVDEVESTDTQYF
TRBV6-2/TRBV6-3 CASSFTQGAETQYF
TRBV28 CASSSTRGLGRGQPQHF
TRBV28 CASRIRDSFFNNEQFF
TRBV7-9 CASSQAGAGEQYF
TRBV6-5 CASSYSQRLTDTQYF
TRBV20-1 CSARDRDRGLEKLFF
TRBV28 CASRVLGTNYEQYF
TRBV4-1 CASSQVQGLAGQDTQYF
TRBV24-1 CATSDSEFGNQPQHF
TRBV29-1 CSVRTGSNYGYTF
TRBV7-9 CASSTGVGEQYF
TRBV4-3 CASSQDWTGIAKNIQYF
TRBV7-9 CASSLAGSYEQYF
TRBV28 CASSHGGWTEAFF
TRBV7-9 CASSPGGADSQYF
TRBV29-1 CSVPLWTGAPGANVLTF
TRBV29-1 CSVMTGEKAYEQYF
TRBV2 CASSVVAGAGSGEQFF
TRBV20-1 CSAREDPNTEAFF
TRBV5-3 CAGSPKSGRRTDTQYF
TRBV14 CASSAWTAPNEKLFF
TRBV4-1 CASSQDVGVNYGYTF
TRBV30 CACEPGLMNTEAFF
TRBV4-2 CASSQDRLAYNEQFF